Sequencing of this TCR beta chain was carried out in a study of CD8 T cells in ankylosing spondylitis. Findings of the study overall: For ankylosing spondylitis blood, a TCR beta motif of eight or nine highly homologous variants appeared characteristic. The clones that were linked to disease were reported to be significantly enriched in matched synovial fluid samples from ankylosing spondylitis patients. Earlier studies detected some motif variants in reactive arthritis synovial fluid and blood.

The authors made TCR beta libraries by quantitative 5'-RACE with molecular barcodes. TCRdb reprocessed the 5' RACE reads via MiXCR and lists one record per CDR3 protein. Seen here are 300,000 to 350,000 distinct CDR3 sequences, less than 25% observed once, and the top ten hold 3% to 4%. The CDR3 length is 13 residues. With 3 bases clipped from V and 11 bases from J, the junction kept 7 bases outside the gene matches. Germline V gene lookup returns CDR1 SGHRS and CDR2 YFSETQ. This clonotype has a handful of counts. Its antigen remains unknown. This sequence was found in a female donor with ankylosing spondylitis or in good health (not recorded which). Material: blood, either unsorted or a sorted T cell fraction (not recorded which). The V call is TRBV5-1, the J call TRBJ2-1; TRBD2 matches 8 bases. Here the CDR3 DNA reads TGCGCCAGCAGCTCGGGTGGCGGGGGGCAGCAGTTCTTC. This codes for CASSSGGGGQQFF.